A selection of T cell receptor beta chains follows, all from one sample in a study of blood T cell repertoires in COVID-19. The repertoire was sequenced with immunoSEQ multiplex PCR; TCRdb's copy has only in-frame clones and lacks some. The sample has a few hundred thousand clones, about 88% seen once; the top ten hold 1.4% to 1.5%. Sequenced: PBMCs or T cells enriched from blood (not recorded which). These receptor sequences come from a woman younger than 35 who had been exposed to COVID-19. CDR3s include the opening cysteine and the closing phenylalanine or tryptophan. The order of the fields is D gene, clone size, J gene, V gene, CDR3 protein, CDR3 DNA. The D gene is left open where the match is weak. Rows may omit the clone size; those that give it use once, few, many or a size class.

TRBD2 | NA | TRBJ2-3 | TRBV7-9 | CASSPYSGREDTQYF | TGTGCCAGCAGCCCCTATAGCGGGAGGGAAGATACGCAGTATTTT
TRBD1 | NA | TRBJ2-1 | TRBV5-4 | CASSPRQGNEQFF | TGTGCCAGCAGCCCTCGACAGGGCAATGAGCAGTTCTTC
NA | NA | TRBJ2-7 | TRBV28 | CASRQNDEQYF | TGTGCCAGCAGACAGAACGACGAGCAGTACTTC
NA | NA | TRBJ2-6 | TRBV20-1 | CSASLGANVLTF | TGCAGTGCTAGTTTAGGGGCCAACGTCCTGACTTTC
TRBD2 | NA | TRBJ2-7 | TRBV5-1 | CASSSTSGPGYEQYF | TGCGCCAGCAGCTCAACTAGCGGGCCGGGATACGAGCAGTACTTC
TRBD2 | NA | TRBJ2-5 | TRBV28 | CASGSGGTQTQYF | TGTGCCAGCGGCTCCGGGGGGACGCAGACCCAGTACTTC
NA | NA | TRBJ2-5 | TRBV5-1 | CASTGTGEAPETQYF | TGCGCCAGCACAGGAACGGGAGAGGCCCCAGAGACCCAGTACTTC
TRBD2 | once | TRBJ2-6 | TRBV28 | CASSSLAEASGANVLTF | TGTGCCAGCAGTTCGCTAGCGGAAGCCTCTGGGGCCAACGTCCTGACTTTC
NA | NA | TRBJ2-2 | TRBV4-1 | CASKAGNTGELFF | TGCGCCAGCAAAGCGGGGAACACCGGGGAGCTGTTTTTT
NA | NA | TRBJ1-2 | TRBV2 | CASSEGGGWGYTF | TGTGCCAGCAGTGAAGGTGGGGGCTGGGGCTACACCTTC
NA | NA | TRBJ2-1 | TRBV5-6 | CASSPNRGREQFF | TGTGCCAGCAGCCCTAATAGGGGCCGGGAGCAGTTCTTC
NA | NA | TRBJ2-7 | TRBV5-6 | CASSLSMQGWYEQYF | TGTGCCAGCAGCTTAAGCATGCAGGGCTGGTACGAGCAGTACTTC
TRBD1 | NA | TRBJ1-4 | TRBV5-6 | CASSSRDRGSYGEKLFF | TGTGCCAGCAGCTCCCGGGACAGGGGGTCTTATGGTGAAAAACTGTTTTTT
NA | NA | TRBJ2-5 | TRBV7-2 | CASSLGPSSGTQYF | TGTGCCAGCAGCTTAGGGCCTAGCTCTGGGACCCAGTACTTC
NA | once | TRBJ2-5 | TRBV2 | CASSDPRGQETQYF | TGTGCCAGCAGTGACCCCCGGGGCCAAGAGACCCAGTACTTC
TRBD2 | NA | TRBJ2-7 | TRBV5-6 | CASSSTSGSPYEQYF | TGTGCCAGCAGCTCAACTAGCGGGAGTCCCTACGAGCAGTACTTC
TRBD1 | few | TRBJ1-2 | TRBV19 | CASSIDRGNYGYTF | TGTGCCAGTAGTATAGACAGGGGGAACTATGGCTACACCTTC
TRBD2 | NA | TRBJ2-1 | TRBV6-2/TRBV6-3 | CASSGLAGGRNNEQFF | TGTGCCAGCAGTGGCCTAGCGGGGGGTAGAAACAATGAGCAGTTCTTC
NA | NA | TRBJ1-2 | TRBV10-3 | CAISPQRYGYTF | TGTGCCATCAGTCCTCAGCGCTATGGCTACACCTTC
NA | NA | TRBJ1-2 | TRBV24-1 | CATSDFPDMGAEGYTF | TGTGCCACCAGTGATTTCCCCGATATGGGGGCGGAGGGCTACACCTTC
TRBD2 | NA | TRBJ2-1 | TRBV11-3 | CASSLDRSLAGSEQFF | TGTGCCAGCAGCTTAGATCGTTCACTAGCGGGGAGTGAGCAGTTCTTC
NA | NA | TRBJ1-1 | TRBV18 | CASSPTGNTEAFF | TGTGCCAGCTCACCAACGGGGAACACTGAAGCTTTCTTT
NA | NA | TRBJ2-1 | TRBV11-2 | CASRPNSSYNEQFF | TGTGCCTCCCGACCGAACAGCTCCTACAATGAGCAGTTCTTC
TRBD2 | NA | TRBJ2-7 | TRBV9 | CASSPPFTGLAPYYEQYF | TGTGCCAGCAGCCCACCTTTTACTGGACTAGCACCTTACTACGAGCAGTACTTC
NA | NA | TRBJ1-1 | TRBV28 | CASSLLGGGGTEAFF | TGTGCCAGCAGTTTATTAGGGGGAGGGGGCACTGAAGCTTTCTTT
TRBD1 | NA | TRBJ2-5 | TRBV28 | CASRNRGLGQETQYF | TGTGCCAGCAGGAACAGGGGGCTAGGGCAAGAGACCCAGTACTTC
NA | NA | TRBJ2-2 | TRBV5-1 | CASSLTPNTGELFF | TGCGCCAGCAGCTTGACTCCGAACACCGGGGAGCTGTTTTTT
NA | few | TRBJ2-2 | TRBV9 | CASSVEGKPGELFF | TGTGCCAGCAGCGTAGAGGGGAAACCCGGGGAGCTGTTTTTT
NA | NA | TRBJ1-1 | TRBV29-1 | CSVQPGNTEAFF | TGCAGCGTACAACCGGGGAACACTGAAGCTTTCTTT
TRBD1 | NA | TRBJ1-5 | TRBV6-5 | CASSRQGADQPQHF | TGTGCCAGCAGCAGACAGGGGGCGGATCAGCCCCAGCATTTT
NA | once | TRBJ2-1 | TRBV6-5 | CASTTPRYNEQFF | TGTGCCAGCACCACCCCCAGGTACAATGAGCAGTTCTTC
NA | NA | TRBJ2-1 | TRBV4-1 | CASSQVVSDLISYNEQFF | TGCGCCAGCAGCCAAGTTGTTTCGGACTTGATTTCCTACAATGAGCAGTTCTTC
NA | NA | TRBJ1-1 | TRBV6-2/TRBV6-3 | CASSYSPLRDTEAFF | TGTGCCAGCAGTTACTCGCCCCTTCGCGACACTGAAGCTTTCTTT
NA | NA | TRBJ1-1 | TRBV12-3/TRBV12-4 | CASSLRGNTEAFF | TGTGCCAGCAGTTTAAGGGGTAACACTGAAGCTTTCTTT
NA | NA | TRBJ2-7 | TRBV5-1 | CASTLGRSSYEQYF | TGCGCCAGCACCTTGGGCAGGTCCTCCTACGAGCAGTACTTC
NA | NA | TRBJ2-1 | TRBV6-5 | CASWGARARNEQFF | TGTGCCAGCTGGGGTGCGAGGGCCAGGAATGAGCAGTTCTTC
TRBD2 | NA | TRBJ2-3 | TRBV7-9 | CASSRKVAGPIPTDTQYF | TGTGCCAGCAGCCGAAAGGTAGCGGGCCCAATACCCACAGATACGCAGTATTTT
NA | NA | TRBJ1-2 | TRBV7-2 | CASRLGSDYYGYTF | TGTGCCAGCAGATTGGGTTCTGACTACTATGGCTACACCTTC
TRBD2 | NA | TRBJ2-1 | TRBV7-2 | CASSLAGGPYNEQFF | TGTGCCAGCAGCTTAGCGGGAGGGCCATACAATGAGCAGTTCTTC
TRBD1 | NA | TRBJ1-1 | TRBV10-3 | CAISEGTANTEAFF | TGTGCCATCAGTGAGGGGACAGCTAACACTGAAGCTTTCTTT
NA | NA | TRBJ2-3 | TRBV28 | CASGPPGTDTQYF | TGTGCCAGTGGGCCCCCTGGGACAGATACGCAGTATTTT